Shown below are 27 T cell receptor beta chains from a single sample sequenced in a study of blood T cell repertoires in COVID-19. Clones were read by immunoSEQ multiplex PCR, and TCRdb kept only the in-frame ones, dropping some. The table records 100,000 to 130,000 clones, about three quarters of them present only once. The sample taken for sequencing was peripheral blood. The receptors come from a man in his 70s with acute or convalescent COVID-19.

J is TRBJ1-2 and V is TRBV27, with 10 bases fitting TRBD1. Per the germline V gene, CDR1 is MNHEY and CDR2 is SMNVEV (reference sequence). After removal of 4 bases from V and 5 bases from J, the junction contained 16 bases not matched to a gene. The CDR3 covers 18 residues. The CDR3 DNA is TGTGCCAGCAGTTCCCCTTCCGGGACAGGGGCCGTAAGTTATGGCTACACCTTC. It specifies CASSSPSGTGAVSYGYTF.

J is TRBJ2-1 and V is TRBV24-1, with D unresolved. Looked up from germline, CDR1 is KGHDR and CDR2 is SFDVKD. The CDR3 is made up of 15 amino acids. The V end was cut by 4 bases, the J end by 0 bases, with 9 bases between. CDR3: CATSDSWSSYNEQFF. For the CDR3, the DNA is TGTGCCACCAGTGACAGCTGGAGCTCCTACAATGAGCAGTTCTTC.

This chain joins TRBV5-1 and TRBJ2-5, with 9 bases identical to TRBD2. Germline CDR1 is SGHRS and CDR2 is YFSETQ. The J segment lost 5 bases and the V segment lost 1 base, leaving 9 bases of the junction unmatched. There are 16 residues in the CDR3. Written as DNA, the CDR3 is TGCGCCAGCAGCTTGTCTAGCGGGGACCCGGGGGAGACCCAGTACTTC. Translation gives CASSLSSGDPGETQYF.

A single count supports this clone. This chain joins TRBV6-2 or TRBV6-3 and TRBJ1-4; 7 nucleotides line up with TRBD1. The J segment lost 0 bases and the V segment lost 5 bases, leaving 9 bases of the junction unmatched. CDR3 size: 17 residues. Germline CDR1 and CDR2: MNHEY and SVGEGT. CDR3 nucleotides: TGTGCCAGCAGTCCGGGACAGACATATGCAACTAATGAAAAACTGTTTTTT. It yields the protein CASSPGQTYATNEKLFF.

The genes are TRBV23-1 and TRBJ2-7, with 10 positions matching TRBD1. TRBV23-1 is annotated as an ORF whose role is uncertain. The V gene end was trimmed by 0 bases and the J gene end by 4 bases; junction bases not matched to a gene: 3. The CDR3 runs 15 residues. CDR3 nucleotide sequence: TGCGCCAGCAGTCAATCTATGGGACAGGGGTACGAGCAGTACTTC. It yields the protein CASSQSMGQGYEQYF.

This clone occurred once. This rearrangement joins TRBV11-2 to TRBJ2-7; D is unresolved. Germline CDR1 reads SGHAT; CDR2 reads FQNNGV. The V end was cut by 0 bases, the J end by 2 bases, with 11 bases between. The CDR3 has 15 residues. The CDR3 DNA sequence: TGTGCCAGCAGCTTAGATCTGGGCAGGACCTACGAGCAGTACTTC. Its protein is CASSLDLGRTYEQYF.

The V call is TRBV11-2, the J call TRBJ2-7; D is perhaps TRBD1 (9 bases). The V and J ends lost 7 bases and 3 bases respectively, with 25 bases between them. From germline, CDR1 is SGHAT and CDR2 FQNNGV. The CDR3 runs 17 residues. The CDR3 loop reads CASIVAGTGHPLYEQYF. The CDR3 nucleotides are TGTGCCAGCATCGTAGCGGGGACAGGGCATCCCCTCTACGAGCAGTACTTC.

The V call is TRBV7-3, the J call TRBJ2-3; D is undetermined. Germline CDR1 is SGHTA and CDR2 is FQGTGA. Trimming cost V 4 bases and J 5 bases, with 7 bases left between them. The CDR3 consists of 12 residues. Written as DNA, the CDR3 is TGTGCCAGCAGCTCCTATGGAGATACGCAGTATTTT. It is translated as CASSSYGDTQYF.

The V and J genes are TRBV6-5 and TRBJ1-6; 9 bases align to TRBD1. V lost 5 bases, J lost 8 bases, and 7 bases stayed unmatched. Germline V gives CDR1 MNHEY, CDR2 SVGAGI. This CDR3 has 15 residues. As DNA, the CDR3 is TGTGCCAGCAGTACCACTACAGGGGGCTATTCACCCCTCCACTTT. It is translated as CASSTTTGGYSPLHF.

J is TRBJ1-1 and V is TRBV19, with D uncertain. Germline V CDR1 and CDR2: LNHDA, SQIVND (reference sequence). V lost 5 bases and J 2 bases, leaving 15 bases between the germline ends. CDR3 length: 15 residues. The CDR3 region has the DNA TGTGCCAGTAGTCTGATCCCACCAAGCAACACTGAAGCTTTCTTT. Translating it yields CASSLIPPSNTEAFF.

This sequence joins TRBV7-3 and TRBJ2-2, with no clear D. CDR3 length: 12 amino acids. Trimming took off 7 bases at V and 6 bases at J, with 9 bases between the two ends. Germline lookup yields CDR1 SGHTA and CDR2 FQGTGA. The CDR3 is CASTSFSGELFF. The CDR3 DNA is TGTGCCAGCACCTCGTTCTCCGGGGAGCTGTTTTTT.

With respect to this clone: Distinct nucleotide sequences in the sample also encode this CDR3. The chain carries TRBV12-3 or TRBV12-4 and TRBJ1-3; a possible D gene is TRBD1 (5 bases). The CDR3 runs to 13 residues. V was trimmed by 1 base and J by 4 bases, leaving 5 bases between them. The CDR3 region is CASSLGQGNTIYF. CDR3 coding DNA: TGTGCCAGCAGTTTAGGACAGGGAAACACCATATATTTT.

V usage is TRBV12-3 or TRBV12-4 and J usage is TRBJ2-1; D is ambiguous. This CDR3 spans 13 amino acids. Deletions cut 8 bases from V and 7 bases from J, with 15 bases between. In DNA, the CDR3 is TGTGCCAGCGGTTACAGTGGTCGGAATGAGCAGTTCTTC. It codes for CASGYSGRNEQFF.

The V gene is TRBV7-9, the J gene TRBJ1-5, with D perhaps matching TRBD1 (5 bases). CDR1 is SEHNR and CDR2 is FQNEAQ in the germline V gene (reference sequence). Trimming removed 1 base at V and 2 bases at J, with 12 bases between. The CDR3 loop spans 16 amino acids. Written as DNA, the CDR3 is TGTGCCAGCAGCTTAGATGGGGCCCACGGCAATCAGCCCCAGCATTTT. Translation: CASSLDGAHGNQPQHF.

This clone has a handful of counts. The genes are TRBV19 and TRBJ2-7; 7 bases line up with TRBD1. Germline V gene data show CDR1 as LNHDA and CDR2 as SQIVND (reference sequence). V gave up 1 base and J gave up 3 bases; unmatched junction bases: 6. The CDR3 is 15 amino acids. The CDR3 is CASSIVGQVRYEQYF. The CDR3 nucleotides read TGTGCCAGTAGTATAGTCGGACAGGTGCGCTACGAGCAGTACTTC. Using reference TRBV19 and TRBJ2-7 for the parts outside the CDR3, the full variable domain is DGGITQSPKYLFRKEGQNVTLSCEQNLNHDAMYWYRQDPGQGLRLIYYSQIVNDFQKGDIAEGYSVSREKKESFPLTVTSAQKNPTAFYLCASSIVGQVRYEQYFGPGTRLTVT.

J is TRBJ1-5 and V is TRBV19, with TRBD1 matching 7 bases. After removal of 2 bases from V and 2 bases from J, the junction contained 6 bases not matched to a gene. The CDR3 loop spans 16 amino acids. Per germline, CDR1 LNHDA and CDR2 SQIVND (reference sequence). CDR3 in DNA: TGTGCCAGTAGTATATATACAGGGGACGGCAATCAGCCCCAGCATTTT. Protein sequence: CASSIYTGDGNQPQHF.

The chain joins TRBV4-1 to TRBJ2-5; 12 positions match TRBD1. The CDR3 length is 14 residues. CDR1 and CDR2 from the germline V gene are MGHRA and YSYEKL. Trimming at V came to 8 bases and at J to 4 bases, leaving 5 bases not matched to a gene. CDR3 sequence: CASGTGGTGETQYF. The CDR3 nucleotides read TGCGCCAGCGGGACAGGGGGCACTGGAGAGACCCAGTACTTC.

V usage is TRBV9 and J usage is TRBJ2-5; D may be TRBD2 (5 bases). Germline V gene lookup returns CDR1 SGDLS and CDR2 YYNGEE. The V end was cut by 0 bases, the J end by 2 bases, with 5 bases between. There are 13 residues in the CDR3. CDR3 sequence: CASSVGTQETQYF. Written as DNA, the CDR3 is TGTGCCAGCAGCGTAGGGACTCAAGAGACCCAGTACTTC.

The chain carries TRBV5-5 and TRBJ1-6; no firm D call. The V gene lost 3 bases and the J gene lost 9 bases, with 16 bases spanning the gap. Germline CDR1 and CDR2: SGHKS and YYEKEE (reference sequence). The CDR3 runs 15 residues. CDR3 residues: CASSSGLLQPSPLHF. The CDR3 region has the DNA TGTGCCAGCAGCTCCGGACTGCTCCAACCTTCACCCCTCCACTTT.

This clone was seen more than once but under ten times. The chain joins TRBV4-3 to TRBJ1-1, with unresolved D. Germline V lookup: CDR1 LGHNA, CDR2 YSLEER. V lost 1 base and J lost 1, with 10 bases in between. CDR3 length: 15 residues. The CDR3 DNA sequence: TGCGCCAGCAGCCAAGGCCTCGGTGGGAACACTGAAGCTTTCTTT. Translated: CASSQGLGGNTEAFF.

This clone was seen repeatedly, ten times or more. The gene calls are TRBV4-3 and TRBJ2-7; D is possibly TRBD1 (5 bases). The CDR3 covers 14 residues. V lost 4 bases and J 0 bases, leaving 10 bases between the germline ends. Germline V gene lookup returns CDR1 LGHNA and CDR2 YSLEER. The CDR3 bases are TGCGCCAGCAGCCGAGACAGATACTCCTACGAGCAGTACTTC. Its translation: CASSRDRYSYEQYF.

The chain uses TRBV5-1 and TRBJ2-3; 7 bases agree with TRBD1. The CDR3 has 14 residues. CDR1 and CDR2 from the germline V gene are SGHRS and YFSETQ. V lost 5 bases to trimming and J lost 2 bases; unmatched junction nucleotides: 5. The CDR3 DNA reads as TGCGCCAGCAGTCGGACAGGATTCACAGATACGCAGTATTTT. It specifies CASSRTGFTDTQYF.

The chain joins TRBV27 to TRBJ1-2; D is unresolved. Germline CDR1 and CDR2: MNHEY and SMNVEV (reference sequence). The CDR3 spans 19 residues. V lost 2 bases to trimming and J lost 0 bases, with 22 bases between them. The CDR3 reads CASSLNAVPGPLANYGYTF. Written as DNA, the CDR3 is TGTGCCAGCAGTTTAAATGCAGTCCCTGGTCCCCTCGCTAACTATGGCTACACCTTC.

The chain has TRBV5-5 and TRBJ1-1, with D hard to call. Trimming removed 4 bases at V and 5 bases at J, with 12 bases between. Germline-derived CDR1 and CDR2 are SGHKS and YYEKEE (reference sequence). The CDR3 has 13 amino acids. The CDR3 region is CASSPPRGTEAFF. Here the CDR3 DNA reads TGTGCCAGCAGCCCCCCACGCGGGACTGAAGCTTTCTTT.

This clone was detected only a few times. The chain recombines TRBV3-1 (or the pseudogene TRBV3-2) with TRBJ2-7; D is ambiguous. The germline V and J ends were trimmed by 8 bases and 9 bases, with 14 bases remaining between them. Germline CDR1 reads LGHDT; CDR2 reads YNNKEL (reference sequence). The CDR3 has 11 amino acids. CDR3 residues: CASRRAGVQYF. The CDR3 DNA reads as TGTGCCAGCCGCCGGGCTGGTGTGCAGTACTTC.

This clone has more than one count but fewer than ten. V is TRBV7-9 and J is TRBJ1-2, with D perhaps TRBD1 (6 bases). Germline V CDR1 and CDR2: SEHNR, FQNEAQ (reference sequence). The CDR3 runs 15 residues. Trimming removed 4 bases from V and 5 bases from J, with 17 bases in between. The DNA of the CDR3 is TGTGCCAGCAGCTCGGGGGGCCCCGGGGGGTATGGCTACACCTTC. Translating it yields CASSSGGPGGYGYTF.

The chain links TRBV5-1 to TRBJ2-1, with 12 nucleotides matching TRBD2. Trimming at V came to 4 bases and at J to 5 bases, leaving 4 bases not matched to a gene. Germline V gives CDR1 SGHRS, CDR2 YFSETQ. CDR3 length: 15 residues. The CDR3: CASSPSGGAHNEQFF. The DNA for the CDR3 is TGCGCCAGCAGCCCTAGCGGGGGGGCCCACAATGAGCAGTTCTTC.